Sequencing of this T cell receptor (beta chain) was carried out in a study of naive and memory T cell subsets. The beta constant-region primer was an equimolar mix of two oligonucleotides covering TRBC1 and TRBC2. The ligated cDNA underwent four PCR rounds using SP2 and nested alpha and beta constant-region primers. TCRdb called the UMI-ligation and nested PCR reads again in MiXCR, with one record for every CDR3 protein. The sample records about 22,000 distinct CDR3 sequences, 7% to 9% being singletons. From germline, CDR1 is MDHEN and CDR2 SYDVKM. The CDR3 is 13 residues long. V was shortened by 3 bases and J by 7 bases, with 10 bases between the two germline ends.

The chain employs TRBV28 and TRBJ1-5; D gene uncertain. Specimen: central memory CD8+ T cells from blood. The clonotype originates from a human donor in good health. CDR3 nucleotide sequence: TGTGCCAGCAGTTTCGGGGAACGCCAGCCCCAGCATTTT. Encoded protein: CASSFGERQPQHF.